This T cell receptor beta chain was retrieved from a study of PD-1 blockade in mismatch repair-deficient tumors. Assay used: immunoSEQ multiplex PCR; TCRdb lists only in-frame clones, some missing. The sample has roughly 120,000 clones, roughly 86% seen once. Per the germline V gene, CDR1 is DFQATT and CDR2 is SNEGSKA (reference sequence). Trimming cost V 7 bases and J 0 bases, with 4 bases left between them. The CDR3 sequence is 11 residues long. The specimen comprised peripheral blood, sampled 70 to 72 weeks after starting pembrolizumab. The sequence was obtained from an adult with mismatch repair-deficient cancer. The chain employs TRBV20-1 and TRBJ2-1; D uncertain. In DNA form, the CDR3 reads TGCAGTGGAAGCTCCTACAATGAGCAGTTCTTC. Translation: CSGSSYNEQFF.